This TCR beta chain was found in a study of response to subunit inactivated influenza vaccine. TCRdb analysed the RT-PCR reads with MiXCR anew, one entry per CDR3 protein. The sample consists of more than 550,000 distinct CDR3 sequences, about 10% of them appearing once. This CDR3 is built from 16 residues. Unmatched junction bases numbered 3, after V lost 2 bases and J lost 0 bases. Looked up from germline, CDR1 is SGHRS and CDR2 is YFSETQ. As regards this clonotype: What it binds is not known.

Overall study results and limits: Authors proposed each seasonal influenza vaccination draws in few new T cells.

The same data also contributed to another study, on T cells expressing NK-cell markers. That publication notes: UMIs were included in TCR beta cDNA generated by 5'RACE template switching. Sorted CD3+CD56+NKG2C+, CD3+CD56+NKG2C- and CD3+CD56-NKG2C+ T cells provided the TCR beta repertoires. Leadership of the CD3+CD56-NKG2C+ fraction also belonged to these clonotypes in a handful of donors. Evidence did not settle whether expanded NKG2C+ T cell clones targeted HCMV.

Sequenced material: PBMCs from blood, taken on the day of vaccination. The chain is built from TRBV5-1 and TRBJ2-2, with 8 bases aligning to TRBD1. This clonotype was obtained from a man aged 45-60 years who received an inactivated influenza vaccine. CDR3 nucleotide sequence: TGCGCCAGCAGCTTAGGACAGGGCTCGAACACCGGGGAGCTGTTTTTT. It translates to CASSLGQGSNTGELFF. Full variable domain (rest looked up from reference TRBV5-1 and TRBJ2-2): KAGVTQTPRYLIKTRGQQVTLSCSPISGHRSVSWYQQTPGQGLQFLFEYFSETQRNKGNFPGRFSGRQFSNSRSEMNVSTLELGDSALYLCASSLGQGSNTGELFFGEGSRLTVL.